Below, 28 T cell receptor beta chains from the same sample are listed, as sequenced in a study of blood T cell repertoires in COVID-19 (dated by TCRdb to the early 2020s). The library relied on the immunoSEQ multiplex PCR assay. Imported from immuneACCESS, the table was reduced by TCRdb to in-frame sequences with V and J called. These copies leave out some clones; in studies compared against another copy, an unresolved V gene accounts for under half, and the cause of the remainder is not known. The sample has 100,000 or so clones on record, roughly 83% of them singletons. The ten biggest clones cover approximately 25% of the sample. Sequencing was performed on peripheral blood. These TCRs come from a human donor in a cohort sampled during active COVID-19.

The CDR3 loop is CASSLPSNNEQFF. CDR3 bases: TGTGCCAGCAGCTTACCATCAAACAATGAGCAGTTCTTC. This chain connects TRBV7-3 to TRBJ2-1; no firm D call. This CDR3 is built from 13 residues. V lost 2 bases to trimming and J lost 5 bases, with 7 bases between them. Germline loops: CDR1 SGHTA, CDR2 FQGTGA.

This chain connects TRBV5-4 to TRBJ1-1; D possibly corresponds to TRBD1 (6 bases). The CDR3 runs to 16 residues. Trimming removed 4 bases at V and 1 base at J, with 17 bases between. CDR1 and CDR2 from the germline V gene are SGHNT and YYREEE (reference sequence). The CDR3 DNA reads TGTGCCAGCAGCCAGGCCCCCGGGACAAGGAACACTGAAGCTTTCTTT. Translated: CASSQAPGTRNTEAFF.

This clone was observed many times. The DNA of the CDR3 is TGTGCCTGGATGGGAGAAAGGACTAGCGGGGGAAGCTCCTACGAGCAGTACTTC. It yields the protein CAWMGERTSGGSSYEQYF. The chain couples TRBV30 to TRBJ2-7; 13 bases line up with TRBD2. Germline CDR1 reads GTSNPN; CDR2 reads SVGIG (reference sequence). The ends lost 4 bases at V and 0 bases at J; junction bases unmatched: 12. The CDR3 runs to 18 residues. The variable domain in full, completed from reference TRBV30 and TRBJ2-7, reads SQTIHQWPATLVQPVGSPLSLECTVEGTSNPNLYWYRQAAGRGLQLLFYSVGIGQISSEVPQNLSASRPQDRQFILSSKKLLLSDSGFYLCAWMGERTSGGSSYEQYFGPGTRLTVT.

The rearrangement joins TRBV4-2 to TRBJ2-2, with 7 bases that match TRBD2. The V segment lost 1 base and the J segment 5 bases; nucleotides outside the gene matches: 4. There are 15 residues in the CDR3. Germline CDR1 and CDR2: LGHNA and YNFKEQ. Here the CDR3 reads CASSQVREGTGELFF. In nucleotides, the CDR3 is TGTGCCAGCAGCCAAGTTAGGGAGGGGACCGGGGAGCTGTTTTTT.

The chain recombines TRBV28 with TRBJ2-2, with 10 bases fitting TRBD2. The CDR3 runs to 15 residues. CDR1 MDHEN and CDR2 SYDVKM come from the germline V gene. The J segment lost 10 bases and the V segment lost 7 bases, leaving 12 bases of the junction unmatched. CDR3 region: CASTWGSGGEEELFF. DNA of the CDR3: TGTGCCAGCACATGGGGGAGCGGGGGGGAGGAGGAGCTGTTTTTT.

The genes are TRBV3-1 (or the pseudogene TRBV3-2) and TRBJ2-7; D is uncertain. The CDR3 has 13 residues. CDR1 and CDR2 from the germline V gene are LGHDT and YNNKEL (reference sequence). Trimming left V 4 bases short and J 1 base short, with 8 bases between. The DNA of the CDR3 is TGTGCCAGCAGCCCTCAGTGGTCCTACGAGCAGTACTTC. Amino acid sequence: CASSPQWSYEQYF.

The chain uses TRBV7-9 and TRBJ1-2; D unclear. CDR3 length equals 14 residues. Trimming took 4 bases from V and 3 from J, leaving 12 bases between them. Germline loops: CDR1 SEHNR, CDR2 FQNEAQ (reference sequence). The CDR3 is CASSSGRGYYGYTF. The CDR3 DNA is TGTGCCAGCAGCTCGGGTCGGGGATACTATGGCTACACCTTC.

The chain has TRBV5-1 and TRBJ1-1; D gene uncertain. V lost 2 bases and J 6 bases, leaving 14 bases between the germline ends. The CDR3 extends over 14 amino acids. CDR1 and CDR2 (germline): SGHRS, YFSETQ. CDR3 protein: CASSFAGEEAEAFF. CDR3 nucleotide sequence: TGCGCCAGCAGCTTCGCCGGGGAGGAGGCTGAAGCTTTCTTT.

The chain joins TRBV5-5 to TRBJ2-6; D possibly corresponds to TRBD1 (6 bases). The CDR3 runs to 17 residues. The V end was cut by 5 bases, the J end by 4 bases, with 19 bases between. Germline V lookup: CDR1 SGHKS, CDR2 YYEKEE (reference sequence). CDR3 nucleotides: TGTGCCAGCAGTCCCGCGGTTGGGGGCGCGGGGGCCAACGTCCTGACTTTC. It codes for CASSPAVGGAGANVLTF.

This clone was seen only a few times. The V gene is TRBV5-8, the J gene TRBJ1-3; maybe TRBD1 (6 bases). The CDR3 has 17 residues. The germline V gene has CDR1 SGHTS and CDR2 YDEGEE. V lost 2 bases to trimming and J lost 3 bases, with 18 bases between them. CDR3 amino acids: CASSLPGTWVDGNTIYF. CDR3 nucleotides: TGTGCCAGCAGCTTACCCGGGACATGGGTTGATGGAAACACCATATATTTT. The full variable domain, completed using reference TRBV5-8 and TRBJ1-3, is EAGVTQSPTHLIKTRGQQATLRCSPISGHTSVYWYQQALGLGLQFLLWYDEGEERNRGNFPPRFSGRQFPNYSSELNVNALELEDSALYLCASSLPGTWVDGNTIYFGEGSWLTVV.

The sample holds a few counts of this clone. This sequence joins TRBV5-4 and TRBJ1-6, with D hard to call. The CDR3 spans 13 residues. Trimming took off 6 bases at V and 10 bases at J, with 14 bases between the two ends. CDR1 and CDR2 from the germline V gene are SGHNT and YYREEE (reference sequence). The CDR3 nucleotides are TGTGCCAGCACCCGGACTACGGGCTCACCCCTCCACTTT. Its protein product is CASTRTTGSPLHF.

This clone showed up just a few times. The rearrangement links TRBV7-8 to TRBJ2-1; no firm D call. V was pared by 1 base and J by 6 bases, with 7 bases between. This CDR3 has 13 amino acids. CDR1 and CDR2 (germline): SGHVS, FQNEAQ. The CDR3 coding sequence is TGTGCCAGCAGCTTAGGAACAGTCAATGAGCAGTTCTTC. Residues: CASSLGTVNEQFF.

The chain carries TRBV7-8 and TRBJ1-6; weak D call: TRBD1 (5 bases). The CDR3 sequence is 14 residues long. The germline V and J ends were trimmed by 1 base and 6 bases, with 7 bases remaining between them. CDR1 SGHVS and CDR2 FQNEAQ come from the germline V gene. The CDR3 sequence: CASSLGQLNSPLHF. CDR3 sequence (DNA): TGTGCCAGCAGCTTAGGACAGCTTAATTCACCCCTCCACTTT.

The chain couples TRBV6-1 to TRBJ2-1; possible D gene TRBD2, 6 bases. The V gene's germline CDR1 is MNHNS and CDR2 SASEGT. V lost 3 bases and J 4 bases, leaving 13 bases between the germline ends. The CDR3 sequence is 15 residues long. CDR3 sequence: CASSEVSEGYNEQFF. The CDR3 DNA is TGTGCCAGCAGTGAGGTTTCGGAGGGTTACAATGAGCAGTTCTTC.

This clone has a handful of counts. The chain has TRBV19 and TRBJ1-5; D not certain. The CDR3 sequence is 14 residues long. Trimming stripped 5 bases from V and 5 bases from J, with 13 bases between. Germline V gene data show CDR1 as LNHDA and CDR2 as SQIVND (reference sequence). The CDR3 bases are TGTGCCAGTAGTCATGCGGAGAGGGATCAGCCCCAGCATTTT. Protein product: CASSHAERDQPQHF.

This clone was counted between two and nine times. CDR3 in DNA: TGTGCCAGCAGCTCGACTAGGAGCAATGAGCAGTTCTTC. This gives the protein CASSSTRSNEQFF. The rearrangement uses TRBV7-8 and TRBJ2-1, with D tentatively TRBD2 (6 bases). There are 13 residues in the CDR3. The V gene lost 4 bases and the J gene lost 6 bases, with 10 bases spanning the gap. Germline CDR1 reads SGHVS; CDR2 reads FQNEAQ.

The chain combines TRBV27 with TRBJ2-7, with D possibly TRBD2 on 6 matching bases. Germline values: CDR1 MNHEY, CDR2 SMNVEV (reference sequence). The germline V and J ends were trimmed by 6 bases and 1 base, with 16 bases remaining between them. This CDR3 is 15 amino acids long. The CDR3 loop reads CASRPRESGSYEQYF. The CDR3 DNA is TGTGCCAGCAGGCCCCGGGAGTCTGGATCCTACGAGCAGTACTTC.

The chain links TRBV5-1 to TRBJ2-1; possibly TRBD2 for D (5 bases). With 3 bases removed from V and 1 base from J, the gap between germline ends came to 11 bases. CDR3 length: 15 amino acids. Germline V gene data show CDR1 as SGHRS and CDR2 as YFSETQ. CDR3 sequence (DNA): TGCGCCAGCAGCTCCATCGGAGGTTCCTACAATGAGCAGTTCTTC. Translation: CASSSIGGSYNEQFF.

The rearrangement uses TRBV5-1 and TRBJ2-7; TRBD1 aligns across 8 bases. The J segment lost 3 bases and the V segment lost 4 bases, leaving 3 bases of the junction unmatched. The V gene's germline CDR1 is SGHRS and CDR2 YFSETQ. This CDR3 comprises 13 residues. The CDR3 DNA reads TGCGCCAGCAGCACAGGACAGGGCTACGAGCAGTACTTC. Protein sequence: CASSTGQGYEQYF.

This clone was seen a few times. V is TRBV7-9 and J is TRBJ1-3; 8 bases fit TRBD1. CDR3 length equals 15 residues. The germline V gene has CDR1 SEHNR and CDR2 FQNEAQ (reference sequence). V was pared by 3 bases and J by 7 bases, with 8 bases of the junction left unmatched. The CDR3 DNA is TGTGCCAGCAGCTTTGAAGGGCAGGGGGCTAACACCATATATTTT. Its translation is CASSFEGQGANTIYF.

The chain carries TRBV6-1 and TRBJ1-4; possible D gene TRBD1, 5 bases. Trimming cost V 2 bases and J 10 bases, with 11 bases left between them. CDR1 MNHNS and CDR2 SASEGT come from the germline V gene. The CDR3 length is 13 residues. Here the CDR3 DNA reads TGTGCCAGCAGTGAAATGTACGGGGGAAAACTGTTTTTT. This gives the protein CASSEMYGGKLFF.

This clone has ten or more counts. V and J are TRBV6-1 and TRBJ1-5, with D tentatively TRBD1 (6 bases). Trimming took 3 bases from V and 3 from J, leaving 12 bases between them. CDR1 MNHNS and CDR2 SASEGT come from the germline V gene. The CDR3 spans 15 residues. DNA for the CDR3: TGTGCCAGCAGTGAGGCACAGGGAACCAATCAGCCCCAGCATTTT. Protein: CASSEAQGTNQPQHF.

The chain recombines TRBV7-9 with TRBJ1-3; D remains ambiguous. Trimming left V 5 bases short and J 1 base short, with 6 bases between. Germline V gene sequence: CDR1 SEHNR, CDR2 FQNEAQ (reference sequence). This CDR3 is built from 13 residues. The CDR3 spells CASSRDSGNTIYF. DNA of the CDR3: TGTGCCAGCAGCCGGGATTCTGGAAACACCATATATTTT.

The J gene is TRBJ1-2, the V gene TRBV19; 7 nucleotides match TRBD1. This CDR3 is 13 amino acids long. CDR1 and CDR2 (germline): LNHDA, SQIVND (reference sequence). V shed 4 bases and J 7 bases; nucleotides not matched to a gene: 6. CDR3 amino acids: CASSSDRAGGYTF. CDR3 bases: TGTGCCAGTAGTAGCGACAGGGCCGGTGGCTACACCTTC.

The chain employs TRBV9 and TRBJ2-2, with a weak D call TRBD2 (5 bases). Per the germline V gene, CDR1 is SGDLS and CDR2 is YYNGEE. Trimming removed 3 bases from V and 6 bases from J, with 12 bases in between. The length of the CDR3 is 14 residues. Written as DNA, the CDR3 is TGTGCCAGCAGCGCCGAAGGACTGGCCGGGGAGCTGTTTTTT. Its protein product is CASSAEGLAGELFF. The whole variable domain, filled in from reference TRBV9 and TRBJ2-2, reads DSGVTQTPKHLITATGQRVTLRCSPRSGDLSVYWYQQSLDQGLQFLIQYYNGEERAKGNILERFSAQQFPDLHSELNLSSLELGDSALYFCASSAEGLAGELFFGEGSRLTVL.

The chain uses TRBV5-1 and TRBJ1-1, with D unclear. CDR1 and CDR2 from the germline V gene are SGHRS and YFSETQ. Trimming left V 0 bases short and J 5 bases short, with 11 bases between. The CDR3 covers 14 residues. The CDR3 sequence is CASSLGVSLTEAFF. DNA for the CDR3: TGCGCCAGCAGCTTGGGTGTCAGTCTTACTGAAGCTTTCTTT.

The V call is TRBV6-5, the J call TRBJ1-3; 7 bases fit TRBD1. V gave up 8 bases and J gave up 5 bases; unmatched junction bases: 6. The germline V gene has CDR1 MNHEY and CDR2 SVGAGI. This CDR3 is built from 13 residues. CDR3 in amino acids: CASQDRDRNTIYF. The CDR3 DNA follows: TGTGCCAGCCAAGACAGGGATCGAAACACCATATATTTT.

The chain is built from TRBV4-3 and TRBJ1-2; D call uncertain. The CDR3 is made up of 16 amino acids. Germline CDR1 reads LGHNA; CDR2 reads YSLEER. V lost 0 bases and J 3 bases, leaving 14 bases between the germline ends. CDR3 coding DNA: TGCGCCAGCAGCCAAGATCTACGCGCCGGAGACTATGGCTACACCTTC. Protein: CASSQDLRAGDYGYTF.